Here is one TCR beta chain with its context. TCRdb's copy holds only in-frame clones and misses some; the assay was immunoSEQ multiplex PCR. The sample lists about 190,000 clones, about 85% occurring once. This CDR3 has 14 amino acids. Germline CDR1 reads MNHEY; CDR2 reads SVGAGI. V gave up 5 bases and J gave up 5 bases, with 12 bases separating them. This specimen comes from a study of blood T cell repertoires in COVID-19. The sample consisted of peripheral blood. The chain combines TRBV6-5 with TRBJ2-2; weak D call: TRBD1 (6 bases). This receptor was obtained from a woman older than 75 with acute or convalescent COVID-19. The CDR3 is CASSLYRDTGELFF. In DNA form, the CDR3 reads TGTGCCAGCAGTCTTTACAGGGATACCGGGGAGCTGTTTTTT.